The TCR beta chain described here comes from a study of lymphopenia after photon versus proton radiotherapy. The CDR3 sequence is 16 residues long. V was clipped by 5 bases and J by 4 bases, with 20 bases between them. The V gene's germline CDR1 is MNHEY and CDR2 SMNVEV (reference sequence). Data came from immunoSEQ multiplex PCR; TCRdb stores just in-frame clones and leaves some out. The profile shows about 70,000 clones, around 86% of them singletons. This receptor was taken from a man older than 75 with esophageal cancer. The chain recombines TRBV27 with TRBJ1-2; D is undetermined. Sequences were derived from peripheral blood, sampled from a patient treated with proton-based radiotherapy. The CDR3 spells CASSPYPSREPYGYTF. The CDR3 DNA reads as TGTGCCAGCAGTCCCTACCCAAGCCGTGAGCCCTATGGCTACACCTTC.